This T cell receptor (beta chain) was found in a study of T cell repertoires in cytomegalovirus infection. This clonotype was seen ten or more times. The length of the CDR3 is 18 residues. The germline V gene encodes CDR1 SGHVS and CDR2 FQNEAQ. V lost 3 bases and J lost 0; bases outside the gene matches: 9. Using its own MiXCR run on the reads, TCRdb lists one record per CDR3 protein. The sample lists just under 550,000 distinct CDR3 sequences, less than 30% seen once, with 13% in the top ten. The chain couples TRBV7-8 to TRBJ2-3; 10 bases map to TRBD2. The clonotype originates from a human donor in good health (CMV status not recorded). Some clones in this sample may be carry-over from other donors' samples. Sample: PBMCs. The CDR3 DNA is TGTGCCAGCAGCTTGGGACTAGCGCGACCCCCTAGCACAGATACGCAGTATTTT. This gives the protein CASSLGLARPPSTDTQYF. The whole variable domain, remainder taken from reference TRBV7-8 and TRBJ2-3, is GAGVSQSPRYKVAKRGQDVALRCDPISGHVSLFWYQQALGQGPEFLTYFQNEAQLDKSGLPSDRFFAERPEGSVSTLKIQRTQQEDSAVYLCASSLGLARPPSTDTQYFGPGTRLTVL.